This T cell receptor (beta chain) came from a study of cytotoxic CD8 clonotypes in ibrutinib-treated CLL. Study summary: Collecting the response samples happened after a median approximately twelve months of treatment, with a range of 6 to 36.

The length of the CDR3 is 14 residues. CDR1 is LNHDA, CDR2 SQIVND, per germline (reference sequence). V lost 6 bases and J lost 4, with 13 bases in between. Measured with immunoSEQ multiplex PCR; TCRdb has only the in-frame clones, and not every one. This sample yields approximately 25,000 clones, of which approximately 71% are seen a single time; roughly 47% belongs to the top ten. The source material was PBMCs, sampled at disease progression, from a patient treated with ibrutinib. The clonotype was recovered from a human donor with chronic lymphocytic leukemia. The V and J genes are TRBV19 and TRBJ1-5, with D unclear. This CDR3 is CASRGRNPNQPQHF. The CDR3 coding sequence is TGTGCCAGTAGGGGCAGGAACCCTAATCAGCCCCAGCATTTT.